Here is one T cell receptor (beta chain) with its context. The sample is drawn from a study of PD-1 blockade in mismatch repair-deficient tumors. TCRs were sequenced from three patients responding to pembrolizumab. Here immunoSEQ multiplex PCR was the method, and the copy in TCRdb shows in-frame clones only, minus some. This table has some 70,000 clones, about 72% appearing once. This TCR came from an adult with mismatch repair-deficient cancer. The specimen was peripheral blood, collected 2 weeks after starting pembrolizumab.

CDR3 loop: CASSFAGEETQYF. In DNA, the CDR3 is TGTGCCAGCAGCTTCGCAGGGGAAGAGACCCAGTACTTC. This chain joins TRBV7-2 and TRBJ2-5; D is possibly TRBD1 (6 bases). The CDR3 loop spans 13 amino acids. Looked up from germline, CDR1 is SGHTA and CDR2 is FQGNSA. Trimming left V 3 bases short and J 3 bases short, with 8 bases between.